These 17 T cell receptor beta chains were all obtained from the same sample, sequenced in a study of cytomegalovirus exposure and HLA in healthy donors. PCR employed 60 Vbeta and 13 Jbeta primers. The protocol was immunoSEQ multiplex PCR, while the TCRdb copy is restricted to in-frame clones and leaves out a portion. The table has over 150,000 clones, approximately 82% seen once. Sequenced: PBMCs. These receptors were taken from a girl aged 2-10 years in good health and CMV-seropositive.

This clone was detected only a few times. The DNA of the CDR3 is TGCGCCAGCAGCCTCCGGGACACAGCTTCCTACGAGCAGTACTTC. Translating gives CASSLRDTASYEQYF. The rearrangement joins TRBV4-1 to TRBJ2-7; a possible D gene is TRBD1 (6 bases). The CDR3 loop spans 15 amino acids. CDR1 MGHRA and CDR2 YSYEKL come from the germline V gene. Trimming pared 4 bases from V and 1 base from J, leaving 14 bases between.

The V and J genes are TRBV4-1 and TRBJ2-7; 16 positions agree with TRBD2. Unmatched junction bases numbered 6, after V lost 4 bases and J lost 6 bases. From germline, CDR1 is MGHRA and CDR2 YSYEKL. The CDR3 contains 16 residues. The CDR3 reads CASSRGLAGGPPEQYF. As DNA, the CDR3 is TGCGCCAGCAGCCGGGGACTAGCGGGAGGGCCCCCCGAGCAGTACTTC.

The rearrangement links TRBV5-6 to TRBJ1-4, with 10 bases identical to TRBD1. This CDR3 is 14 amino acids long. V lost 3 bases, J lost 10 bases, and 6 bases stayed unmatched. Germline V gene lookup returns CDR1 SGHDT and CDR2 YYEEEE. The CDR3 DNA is TGTGCCAGCAGCTCCGGGACAGGGGTTTCAAAACTGTTTTTT. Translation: CASSSGTGVSKLFF.

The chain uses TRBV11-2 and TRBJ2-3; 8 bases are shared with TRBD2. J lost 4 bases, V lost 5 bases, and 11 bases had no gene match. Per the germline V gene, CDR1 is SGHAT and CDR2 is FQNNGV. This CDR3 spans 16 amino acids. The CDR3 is CASSPRSGVGADTQYF. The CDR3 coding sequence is TGTGCCAGCAGCCCCCGTAGCGGGGTTGGGGCAGATACGCAGTATTTT.

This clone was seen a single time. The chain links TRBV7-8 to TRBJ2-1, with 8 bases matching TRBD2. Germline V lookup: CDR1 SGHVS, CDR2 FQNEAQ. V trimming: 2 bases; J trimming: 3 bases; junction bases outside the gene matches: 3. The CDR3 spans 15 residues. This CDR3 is CASSLTSGLYNEQFF. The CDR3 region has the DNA TGTGCCAGCAGCTTAACTAGCGGCCTCTACAATGAGCAGTTCTTC.

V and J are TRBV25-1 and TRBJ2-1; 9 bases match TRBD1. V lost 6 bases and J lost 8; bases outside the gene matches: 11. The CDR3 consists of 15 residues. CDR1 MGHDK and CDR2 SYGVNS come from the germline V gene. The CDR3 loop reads CASSRSGTGLYEQFF. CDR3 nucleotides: TGTGCCAGCAGCCGTTCCGGGACAGGGTTGTATGAGCAGTTCTTC.

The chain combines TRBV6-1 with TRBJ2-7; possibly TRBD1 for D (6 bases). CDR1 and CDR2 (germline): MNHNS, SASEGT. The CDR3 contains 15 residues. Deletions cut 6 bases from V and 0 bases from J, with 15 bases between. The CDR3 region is CASRYRTVLSYEQYF. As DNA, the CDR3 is TGTGCCAGCAGGTACAGGACAGTTCTCTCCTACGAGCAGTACTTC.

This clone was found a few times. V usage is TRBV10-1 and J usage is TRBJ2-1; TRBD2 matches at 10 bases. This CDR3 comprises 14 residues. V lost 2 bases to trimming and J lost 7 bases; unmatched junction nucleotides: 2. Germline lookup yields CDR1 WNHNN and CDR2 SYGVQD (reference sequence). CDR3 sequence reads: CASSESGGANEQFF. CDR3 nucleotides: TGCGCCAGCAGTGAGAGCGGGGGGGCTAATGAGCAGTTCTTC.

The CDR3 nucleotides are TGTGCCAGCAGTTACTCGGGATCTAGCCATAATTCACCCCTCCACTTT. Protein: CASSYSGSSHNSPLHF. This chain joins TRBV6-5 and TRBJ1-6, with D hard to call. Looked up from germline, CDR1 is MNHEY and CDR2 is SVGAGI. V shed 0 bases and J shed 5 bases, with 11 bases lying between them. This CDR3 has 16 amino acids.

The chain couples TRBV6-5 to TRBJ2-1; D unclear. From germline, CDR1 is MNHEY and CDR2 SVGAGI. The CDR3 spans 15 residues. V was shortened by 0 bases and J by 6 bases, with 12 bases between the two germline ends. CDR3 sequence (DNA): TGTGCCAGCAGTTACTCGTTCCGTCCCAGCAATGAGCAGTTCTTC. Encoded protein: CASSYSFRPSNEQFF.

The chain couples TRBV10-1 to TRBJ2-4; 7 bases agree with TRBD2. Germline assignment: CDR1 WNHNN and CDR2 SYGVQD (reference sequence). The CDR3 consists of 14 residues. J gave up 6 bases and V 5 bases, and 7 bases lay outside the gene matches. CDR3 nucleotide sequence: TGCGCCAGCAGTAGCGGGGTGCCCACAAACATTCAGTACTTC. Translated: CASSSGVPTNIQYF.

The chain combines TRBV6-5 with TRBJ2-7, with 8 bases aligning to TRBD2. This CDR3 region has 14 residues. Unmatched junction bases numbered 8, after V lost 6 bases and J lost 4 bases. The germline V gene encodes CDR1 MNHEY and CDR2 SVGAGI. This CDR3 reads CASSRGGTLYEQYF. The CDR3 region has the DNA TGTGCCAGCAGCCGGGGGGGGACCCTATACGAGCAGTACTTC.

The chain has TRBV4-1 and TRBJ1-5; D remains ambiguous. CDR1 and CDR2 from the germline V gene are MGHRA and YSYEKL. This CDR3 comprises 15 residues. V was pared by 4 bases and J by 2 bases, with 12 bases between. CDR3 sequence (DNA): TGCGCCAGCAGCCCAGCCAAGCGGGGCAATCAGCCCCAGCATTTT. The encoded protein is CASSPAKRGNQPQHF.

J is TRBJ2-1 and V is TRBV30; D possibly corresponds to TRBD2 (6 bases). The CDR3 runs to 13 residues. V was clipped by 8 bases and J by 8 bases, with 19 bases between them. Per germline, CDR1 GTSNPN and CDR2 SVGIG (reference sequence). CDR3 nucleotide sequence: TGTGCCCTCGGCGGGGATACCTTCGATGAGCAGTTCTTC. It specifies CALGGDTFDEQFF.

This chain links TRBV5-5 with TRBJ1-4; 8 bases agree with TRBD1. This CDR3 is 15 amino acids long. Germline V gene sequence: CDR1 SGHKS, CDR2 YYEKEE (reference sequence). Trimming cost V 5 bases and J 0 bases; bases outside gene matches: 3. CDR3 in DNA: TGTGCCAGCAGTTTACAGGGGGCAACTAATGAAAAACTGTTTTTT. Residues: CASSLQGATNEKLFF.

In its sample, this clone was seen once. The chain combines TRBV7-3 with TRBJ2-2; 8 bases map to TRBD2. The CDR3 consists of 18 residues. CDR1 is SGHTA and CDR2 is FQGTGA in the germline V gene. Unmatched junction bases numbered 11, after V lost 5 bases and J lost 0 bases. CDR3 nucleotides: TGTGCCAGCAGCCTAAATCTTCTCGGGAGGGCGAACACCGGGGAGCTGTTTTTT. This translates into CASSLNLLGRANTGELFF.

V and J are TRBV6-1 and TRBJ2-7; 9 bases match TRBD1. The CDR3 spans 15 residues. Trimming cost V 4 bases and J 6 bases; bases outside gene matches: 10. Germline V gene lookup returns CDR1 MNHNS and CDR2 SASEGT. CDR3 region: CASSGKDRGSREQYF. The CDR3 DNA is TGTGCCAGCAGTGGTAAGGACAGGGGATCACGCGAGCAGTACTTC.